Listed below are T cell receptor beta chains from one sample, sequenced in a study of cytomegalovirus exposure and HLA in healthy donors. Here immunoSEQ multiplex PCR was the method, and the copy in TCRdb shows in-frame clones only, minus some. The sample contains about 120,000 clones, roughly 70% of which appear only once. Sequencing was done on a sample of PBMCs. Every receptor here comes from a woman aged 40 to 50 in good health and CMV-seropositive. Both conserved end residues are part of each CDR3. Fields, in order: J gene, clone size, V gene, D gene, CDR3 DNA, CDR3 protein. D genes are given only for firm matches. Size tells how often a clone was seen (once, few, many) or the class of an expanded clone, and some rows leave it out.

j_call: TRBJ2-1; clone_size: NA; v_call: TRBV7-3; d_call: NA; cdr3_nt: TGTGCCAGCAGCCGCGACTGGGGCGGCGAGCAGTTCTTC; cdr3_aa: CASSRDWGGEQFF
j_call: TRBJ1-2; clone_size: NA; v_call: TRBV10-1; d_call: NA; cdr3_nt: TGCGCCAGCAGATTGGGATTTTGGGGGGTTAACTATGGCTACACCTTC; cdr3_aa: CASRLGFWGVNYGYTF
j_call: TRBJ2-2; clone_size: NA; v_call: TRBV10-2; d_call: TRBD2; cdr3_nt: TGCGCCAGCAGTCTCGAGGTAGCGGGGGGAATGTACACCGGGGAGCTGTTTTTT; cdr3_aa: CASSLEVAGGMYTGELFF
j_call: TRBJ2-6; clone_size: NA; v_call: TRBV6-4; d_call: TRBD1; cdr3_nt: TGTGCCAGCAGTGACTCGGACAGGGGGGCCAACGTCCTGACTTTC; cdr3_aa: CASSDSDRGANVLTF
j_call: TRBJ2-1; clone_size: few; v_call: TRBV11-2; d_call: TRBD1; cdr3_nt: TGTGCCAGCAGCTCTCGGGACAGGGGGATCGATGAGCAGTTCTTC; cdr3_aa: CASSSRDRGIDEQFF
j_call: TRBJ1-2; clone_size: NA; v_call: TRBV7-2; d_call: TRBD1; cdr3_nt: TGTGCCAGCAGCTTAGCGGACAGGGTCTATGGCTACACCTTC; cdr3_aa: CASSLADRVYGYTF
j_call: TRBJ1-2; clone_size: NA; v_call: TRBV28; d_call: NA; cdr3_nt: TGTGCCAGCACGCGGTCCAGGAGGAGAGGGGGCTACACCTTC; cdr3_aa: CASTRSRRRGGYTF
j_call: TRBJ2-7; clone_size: NA; v_call: TRBV7-9; d_call: TRBD1; cdr3_nt: TGTGCCAGCAGCACGGACAGGGGGACGTCCGAGCAGTACTTC; cdr3_aa: CASSTDRGTSEQYF
j_call: TRBJ1-2; clone_size: NA; v_call: TRBV5-1; d_call: TRBD1; cdr3_nt: TGCGCCAGCAGCTTGCAACAGGGGGCTGACGGCTACACCTTC; cdr3_aa: CASSLQQGADGYTF
j_call: TRBJ1-6; clone_size: NA; v_call: TRBV4-3; d_call: NA; cdr3_nt: TGCGCCAGCAGCCAAGATTCGGGGACATATAATTCACCCCTCCACTTT; cdr3_aa: CASSQDSGTYNSPLHF
j_call: TRBJ2-7; clone_size: NA; v_call: TRBV27; d_call: NA; cdr3_nt: TGTGCCAGCAGCGACCGGGACACTTCCTACGAGCAGTACTTC; cdr3_aa: CASSDRDTSYEQYF
j_call: TRBJ1-1; clone_size: NA; v_call: TRBV5-4; d_call: TRBD1; cdr3_nt: TGTGCCAGCAGCTTTAGCCTTAACAGGGGCACTGAAGCTTTCTTT; cdr3_aa: CASSFSLNRGTEAFF
j_call: TRBJ2-7; clone_size: NA; v_call: TRBV30; d_call: TRBD1; cdr3_nt: TGTGCCCGAGACAGGGGGCTCAACGAGCAGTACTTC; cdr3_aa: CARDRGLNEQYF
j_call: TRBJ1-3; clone_size: NA; v_call: TRBV30; d_call: NA; cdr3_nt: TGTGCCTGGAGTGGGACCCACAGAGGGGGAAACACCATATATTTT; cdr3_aa: CAWSGTHRGGNTIYF
j_call: TRBJ1-1; clone_size: NA; v_call: TRBV4-2; d_call: NA; cdr3_nt: TGTGCCAGCAGCCAAGCGAGAGAAGCTTTCTTT; cdr3_aa: CASSQAREAFF
j_call: TRBJ2-3; clone_size: NA; v_call: TRBV30; d_call: NA; cdr3_nt: TGTGCCTGGAGCCCCACTTCCGATACGCAGTATTTT; cdr3_aa: CAWSPTSDTQYF
j_call: TRBJ1-3; clone_size: NA; v_call: TRBV5-1; d_call: TRBD1; cdr3_nt: TGCGCCAGCAGCTTGGAGGGGACAGCATCTGGAAACACCATATATTTT; cdr3_aa: CASSLEGTASGNTIYF
j_call: TRBJ2-1; clone_size: once; v_call: TRBV5-8; d_call: TRBD2; cdr3_nt: TGTGCCAGCAGCTTGAGCGGGACCTCCTACAATGAGCAGTTCTTC; cdr3_aa: CASSLSGTSYNEQFF
j_call: TRBJ1-1; clone_size: NA; v_call: TRBV7-2; d_call: NA; cdr3_nt: TGTGCCAGCAGCTCCAGCCCCGCAGGGGTCGGCACTGAAGCTTTCTTT; cdr3_aa: CASSSSPAGVGTEAFF
j_call: TRBJ2-7; clone_size: few; v_call: TRBV19; d_call: NA; cdr3_nt: TGTGCCAGTAGTATCGGGAGCCTTAACTACGAGCAGTACTTC; cdr3_aa: CASSIGSLNYEQYF
j_call: TRBJ2-5; clone_size: few; v_call: TRBV13; d_call: TRBD2; cdr3_nt: TGTGCCAGCAGCTTACTAAGCGGGGGGGAGACCCAGTACTTC; cdr3_aa: CASSLLSGGETQYF
j_call: TRBJ2-5; clone_size: few; v_call: TRBV6-5; d_call: TRBD2; cdr3_nt: TGTGCCAGCAGTGTTTACGGGGGGCAAGAGACCCAGTACTTC; cdr3_aa: CASSVYGGQETQYF
j_call: TRBJ1-4; clone_size: once; v_call: TRBV28; d_call: NA; cdr3_nt: TGTGCCAGCAGTTTGAGGGAGCGCGGTAAAGTGGGCTTT; cdr3_aa: CASSLRERGKVGF
j_call: TRBJ2-5; clone_size: NA; v_call: TRBV29-1; d_call: TRBD1; cdr3_nt: TGCGGCTTTCAGGGGGTGGGTACTTCCCAGTACTTC; cdr3_aa: CGFQGVGTSQYF
j_call: TRBJ2-3; clone_size: NA; v_call: TRBV10-3; d_call: TRBD2; cdr3_nt: TGTGCCAGCCTCGGGACTAGCGGGAGGCACAGCACAGATACGCAGTATTTT; cdr3_aa: CASLGTSGRHSTDTQYF
j_call: TRBJ1-5; clone_size: NA; v_call: TRBV2; d_call: TRBD1; cdr3_nt: TGTGCCAGCAGCGAGGACAGGGTGAATCAGCCCCAGCATTTT; cdr3_aa: CASSEDRVNQPQHF
j_call: TRBJ2-1; clone_size: NA; v_call: TRBV9; d_call: NA; cdr3_nt: TGTGCCAGCAGCGTAATCTCGGGGAGCTCCTACAATGAGCAGTTCTTC; cdr3_aa: CASSVISGSSYNEQFF
j_call: TRBJ1-5; clone_size: NA; v_call: TRBV6-5; d_call: TRBD1; cdr3_nt: TGTGCCAGCAGAAAGGGACAGCATAATCAGCCCCAGCATTTT; cdr3_aa: CASRKGQHNQPQHF
j_call: TRBJ2-7; clone_size: NA; v_call: TRBV7-6; d_call: TRBD1; cdr3_nt: TGTGCCAGCAGCCCCGGGACAGGTGTCAGGCAGTACTTC; cdr3_aa: CASSPGTGVRQYF
j_call: TRBJ2-3; clone_size: few; v_call: TRBV6-5; d_call: TRBD2; cdr3_nt: TGTGCCAGCAGTCGTAGCGGGAGCGACACAGATACGCAGTATTTT; cdr3_aa: CASSRSGSDTDTQYF
j_call: TRBJ2-1; clone_size: NA; v_call: TRBV5-1; d_call: TRBD2; cdr3_nt: TGCGCCAGCAGCTCCACGGGTCTCATAGCGGGAAGATACAATGAGCAGTTCTTC; cdr3_aa: CASSSTGLIAGRYNEQFF
j_call: TRBJ2-1; clone_size: once; v_call: TRBV7-3; d_call: NA; cdr3_nt: TGTGCCAGCAGCTTCACAGGTCGGAATGAGCAGTTCTTC; cdr3_aa: CASSFTGRNEQFF
j_call: TRBJ2-6; clone_size: NA; v_call: TRBV19; d_call: NA; cdr3_nt: TGTGCCAGTAGTCCCCCGAGAGGAGGGTTTGGGGCCAACGTCCTGACTTTC; cdr3_aa: CASSPPRGGFGANVLTF
j_call: TRBJ2-2; clone_size: NA; v_call: TRBV6-5; d_call: NA; cdr3_nt: TGTGCCAGCAGTTATTTCGGCACCGGGGAGCTGTTTTTT; cdr3_aa: CASSYFGTGELFF
j_call: TRBJ2-5; clone_size: few; v_call: TRBV19; d_call: TRBD2; cdr3_nt: TGTGCCAGTAGTTCCACTAGCGGTCGGGAGACCCAGTACTTC; cdr3_aa: CASSSTSGRETQYF
j_call: TRBJ2-7; clone_size: NA; v_call: TRBV18; d_call: NA; cdr3_nt: TGTGCCAGCTCACCGGCAGGGAGGTACGAGCAGTACTTC; cdr3_aa: CASSPAGRYEQYF
j_call: TRBJ2-2; clone_size: NA; v_call: TRBV10-3; d_call: TRBD1; cdr3_nt: TGTGCCTCCCGGACAGGCTCTCCGGCCACCGGGGAGCTGTTTTTT; cdr3_aa: CASRTGSPATGELFF
j_call: TRBJ2-7; clone_size: medium-sized; v_call: TRBV6-1; d_call: TRBD1; cdr3_nt: TGTGCCAGCAGTACAGGGGGCAGTAATTCCTACGAGCAGTACTTC; cdr3_aa: CASSTGGSNSYEQYF
j_call: TRBJ2-3; clone_size: once; v_call: TRBV27; d_call: NA; cdr3_nt: TGTGCCAGCAGTTCCCCTAGCACAGATACGCAGTATTTT; cdr3_aa: CASSSPSTDTQYF
j_call: TRBJ1-5; clone_size: few; v_call: TRBV10-2; d_call: NA; cdr3_nt: TGCGCCGCGGAGGCGCCACCTAATCAGCCCCAGCATTTT; cdr3_aa: CAAEAPPNQPQHF